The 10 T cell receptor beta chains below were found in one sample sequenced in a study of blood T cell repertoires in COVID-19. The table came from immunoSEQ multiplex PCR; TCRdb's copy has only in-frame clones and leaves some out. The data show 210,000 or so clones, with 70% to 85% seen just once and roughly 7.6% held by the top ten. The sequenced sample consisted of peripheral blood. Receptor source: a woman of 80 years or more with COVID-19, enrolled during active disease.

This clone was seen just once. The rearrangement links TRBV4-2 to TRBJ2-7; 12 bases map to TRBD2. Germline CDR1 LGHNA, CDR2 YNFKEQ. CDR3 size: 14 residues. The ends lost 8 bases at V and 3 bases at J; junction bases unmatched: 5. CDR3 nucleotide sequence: TGTGCCAGCGGGACTAGCGGGTCGAACTACGAGCAGTACTTC. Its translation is CASGTSGSNYEQYF.

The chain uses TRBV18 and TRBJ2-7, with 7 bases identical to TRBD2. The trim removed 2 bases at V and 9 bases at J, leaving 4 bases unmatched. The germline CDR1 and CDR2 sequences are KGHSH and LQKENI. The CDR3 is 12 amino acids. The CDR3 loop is CASSPGGGGQYF. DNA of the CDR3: TGTGCCAGCTCACCAGGCGGCGGGGGGCAGTACTTC.

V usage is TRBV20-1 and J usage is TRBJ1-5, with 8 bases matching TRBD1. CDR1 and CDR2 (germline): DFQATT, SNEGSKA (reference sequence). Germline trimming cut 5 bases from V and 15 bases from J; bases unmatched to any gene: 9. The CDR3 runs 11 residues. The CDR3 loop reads CSAQQGVSRHF. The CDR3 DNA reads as TGCAGTGCTCAACAGGGGGTTAGCAGGCATTTT.

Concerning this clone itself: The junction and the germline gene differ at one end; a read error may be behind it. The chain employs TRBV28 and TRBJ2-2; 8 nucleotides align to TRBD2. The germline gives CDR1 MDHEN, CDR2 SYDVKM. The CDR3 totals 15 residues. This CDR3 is CAGSSSGSRNGELFF. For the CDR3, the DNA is TGTGCCGGCAGTTCCAGCGGGAGTAGGAACGGGGAGCTGTTTTTT. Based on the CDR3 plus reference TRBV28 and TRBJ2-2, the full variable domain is DVKVTQSSRYLVKRTGEKVFLECVQDMDHENMFWYRQDPGLGLRLIYFSYDVKMKEKGDIPEGYSVSREKKERFSLILESASTNQTSMYLCAGSSSGSRNGELFFGEGSRLTVL.

Here the CDR3 reads CASSPMGTGRETQYF. DNA of the CDR3: TGTGCCAGCAGCCCGATGGGTACAGGGCGGGAGACCCAGTACTTC. The chain carries TRBV11-3 and TRBJ2-5; D perhaps matches TRBD1 (6 bases). In germline, CDR1 is SGHNT, CDR2 YENEEA. The CDR3 length is 15 residues. Trimming cost V 5 bases and J 5 bases, with 18 bases left between them.

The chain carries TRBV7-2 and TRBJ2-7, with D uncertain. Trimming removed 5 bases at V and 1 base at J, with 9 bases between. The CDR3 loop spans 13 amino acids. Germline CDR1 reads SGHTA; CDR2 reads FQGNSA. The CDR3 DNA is TGTGCCAGCAGCCCTCTACAGTCCTACGAGCAGTACTTC. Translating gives CASSPLQSYEQYF. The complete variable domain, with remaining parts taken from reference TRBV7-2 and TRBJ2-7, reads GAGVSQSPSNKVTEKGKDVELRCDPISGHTALYWYRQSLGQGLEFLIYFQGNSAPDKSGLPSDRFSAERTGGSVSTLTIQRTQQEDSAVYLCASSPLQSYEQYFGPGTRLTVT.

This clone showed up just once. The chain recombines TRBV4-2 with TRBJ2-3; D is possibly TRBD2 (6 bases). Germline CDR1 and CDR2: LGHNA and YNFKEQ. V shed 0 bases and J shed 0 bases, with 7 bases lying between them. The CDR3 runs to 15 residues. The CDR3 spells CASSQDGTSTDTQYF. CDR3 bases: TGTGCCAGCAGCCAAGATGGGACTAGCACAGATACGCAGTATTTT.

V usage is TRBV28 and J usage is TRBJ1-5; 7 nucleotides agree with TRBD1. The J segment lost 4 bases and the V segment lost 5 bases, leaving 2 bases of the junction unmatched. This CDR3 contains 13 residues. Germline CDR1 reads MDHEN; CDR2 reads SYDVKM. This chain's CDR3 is CASSRGLNQPQHF. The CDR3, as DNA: TGTGCCAGCAGTAGGGGGCTTAATCAGCCCCAGCATTTT.

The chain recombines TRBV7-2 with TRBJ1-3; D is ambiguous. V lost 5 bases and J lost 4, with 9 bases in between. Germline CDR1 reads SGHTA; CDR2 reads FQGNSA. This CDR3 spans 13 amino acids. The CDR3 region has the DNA TGTGCCAGCAGCCCGACCGGGGGAAACACCATATATTTT. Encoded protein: CASSPTGGNTIYF.

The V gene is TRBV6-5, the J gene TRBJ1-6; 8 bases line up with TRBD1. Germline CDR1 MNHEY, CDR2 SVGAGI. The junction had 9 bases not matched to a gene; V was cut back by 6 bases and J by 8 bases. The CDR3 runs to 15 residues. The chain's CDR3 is CASRWTGNEYSPLHF. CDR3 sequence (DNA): TGTGCCAGCAGATGGACAGGGAACGAATATTCACCCCTCCACTTT.